The 5 T cell receptor beta chains given below trace back to one sample, sequenced in a study of identical twins. TCRdb independently ran MiXCR on the 5' RACE reads; one entry per CDR3 protein. The sample lists 510,000 or so distinct CDR3 sequences, approximately 14% occurring once. These data also formed part of another study, on yellow fever vaccine responses in identical twins.

The sequencing sample was made of CD4+ T cells sorted from blood. Every receptor here comes from a woman under 30 in good health.

For the CDR3, the DNA is TGTGCCAGCAGCTTTGGGACAGGTTCATACACAGATACGCAGTATTTT. Residues: CASSFGTGSYTDTQYF. The chain carries TRBV7-8 and TRBJ2-3; 8 bases map to TRBD1. With 3 bases clipped from V and 2 bases from J, the junction kept 7 bases outside the gene matches. The germline V gene has CDR1 SGHVS and CDR2 FQNEAQ. The CDR3 is 16 residues long. The whole variable domain, remainder taken from reference TRBV7-8 and TRBJ2-3, is GAGVSQSPRYKVAKRGQDVALRCDPISGHVSLFWYQQALGQGPEFLTYFQNEAQLDKSGLPSDRFFAERPEGSVSTLKIQRTQQEDSAVYLCASSFGTGSYTDTQYFGPGTRLTVL.

The chain carries TRBV12-3 or TRBV12-4 and TRBJ2-3; 15 bases map to TRBD2. The CDR3 totals 17 residues. Trimming took 6 bases from V and 6 from J; bases not matched to a gene: 10. CDR3 sequence (DNA): TGTGCCAGCAGCGGGCGGGGACTAGCGGGAGGCCGGGATACGCAGTATTTT. This translates into CASSGRGLAGGRDTQYF.

V and J are TRBV5-1 and TRBJ2-1; 9 nucleotides match TRBD1. The V and J ends lost 4 bases and 6 bases, in that order; junction bases with no gene match: 8. The germline CDR1 and CDR2 sequences are SGHRS and YFSETQ. This CDR3 spans 15 amino acids. The CDR3 DNA reads TGCGCCAGCAGCCCGCTCCGGGACAGGGTCAATGAGCAGTTCTTC. Its translation: CASSPLRDRVNEQFF.

The genes are TRBV5-1 and TRBJ1-6, with 7 bases fitting TRBD1. The V segment lost 6 bases and the J segment 7 bases; nucleotides outside the gene matches: 7. This CDR3 comprises 14 residues. The germline V gene has CDR1 SGHRS and CDR2 YFSETQ. For the CDR3, the DNA is TGCGCCAGCACACAGGGGTCGGGGAATTCACCCCTCCACTTT. The encoded protein is CASTQGSGNSPLHF.

This clonotype has a handful of counts. The V and J genes are TRBV5-1 and TRBJ1-4; TRBD1 might be the D (5 bases). CDR1 and CDR2 from the germline V gene are SGHRS and YFSETQ. V dropped 2 bases and J dropped 2 bases, with 13 bases sitting between them. The CDR3 loop spans 16 amino acids. The CDR3 DNA reads TGCGCCAGCAGCTTTGTCTCAGGGAGCACTAATGAAAAACTGTTTTTT. This gives the protein CASSFVSGSTNEKLFF.